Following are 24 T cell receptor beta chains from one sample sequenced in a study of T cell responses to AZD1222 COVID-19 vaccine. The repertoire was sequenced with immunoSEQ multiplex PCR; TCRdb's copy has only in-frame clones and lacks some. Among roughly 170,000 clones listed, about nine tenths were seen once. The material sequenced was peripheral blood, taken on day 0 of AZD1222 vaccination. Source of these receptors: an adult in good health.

The CDR3, as DNA: TGCAGCGTTCCCGGGACAGGCTCGATAAACGAGCAGTACTTC. This translates into CSVPGTGSINEQYF. The J gene is TRBJ2-7, the V gene TRBV29-1; TRBD1 matches at 8 bases. The germline V gene encodes CDR1 SQVTM and CDR2 ANQGSEA. CDR3 length equals 14 residues. The V gene end was trimmed by 5 bases and the J gene end by 5 bases; junction bases not matched to a gene: 11.

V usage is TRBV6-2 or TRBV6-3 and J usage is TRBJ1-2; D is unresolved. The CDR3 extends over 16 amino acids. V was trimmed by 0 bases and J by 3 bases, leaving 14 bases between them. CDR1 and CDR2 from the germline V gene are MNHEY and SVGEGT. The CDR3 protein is CASSYSRENRDYGYTF. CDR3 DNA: TGTGCCAGCAGTTACTCGCGAGAAAATCGCGACTATGGCTACACCTTC.

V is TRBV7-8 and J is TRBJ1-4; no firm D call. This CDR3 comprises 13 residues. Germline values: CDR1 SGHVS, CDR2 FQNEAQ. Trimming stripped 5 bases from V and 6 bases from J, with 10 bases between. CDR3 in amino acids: CASSTDGDEKLFF. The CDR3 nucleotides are TGTGCCAGCAGCACGGACGGGGATGAAAAACTGTTTTTT.

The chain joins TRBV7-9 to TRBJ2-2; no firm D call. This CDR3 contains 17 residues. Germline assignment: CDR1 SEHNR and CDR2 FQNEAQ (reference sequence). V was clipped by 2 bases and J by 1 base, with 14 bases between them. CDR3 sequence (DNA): TGTGCCAGCAGCTTATATCGCGGACGGATGAACACCGGGGAGCTGTTTTTT. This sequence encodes CASSLYRGRMNTGELFF. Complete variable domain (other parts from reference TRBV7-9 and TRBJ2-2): DTGVSQNPRHKITKRGQNVTFRCDPISEHNRLYWYRQTLGQGPEFLTYFQNEAQLEKSRLLSDRFSAERPKGSFSTLEIQRTEQGDSAMYLCASSLYRGRMNTGELFFGEGSRLTVL.

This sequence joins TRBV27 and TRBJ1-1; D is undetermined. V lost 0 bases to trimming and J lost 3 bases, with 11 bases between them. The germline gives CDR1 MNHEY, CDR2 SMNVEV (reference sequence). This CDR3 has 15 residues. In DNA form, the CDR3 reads TGTGCCAGCAGTTTATCGGAGGGTTGGGACACTGAAGCTTTCTTT. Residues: CASSLSEGWDTEAFF.

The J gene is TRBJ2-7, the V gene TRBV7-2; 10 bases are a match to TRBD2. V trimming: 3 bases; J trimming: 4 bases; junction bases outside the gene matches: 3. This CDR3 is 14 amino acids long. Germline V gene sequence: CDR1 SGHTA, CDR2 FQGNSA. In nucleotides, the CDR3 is TGTGCCAGCAGCTTCGCTAGCGGGAGTTACGAGCAGTACTTC. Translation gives CASSFASGSYEQYF.

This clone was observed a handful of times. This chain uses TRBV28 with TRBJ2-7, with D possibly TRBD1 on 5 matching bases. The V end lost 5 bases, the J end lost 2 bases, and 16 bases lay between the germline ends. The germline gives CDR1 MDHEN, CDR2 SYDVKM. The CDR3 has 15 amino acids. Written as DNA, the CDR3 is TGTGCCAGCAGTACAAGACAGTCCCTCCCCTACGAGCAGTACTTC. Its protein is CASSTRQSLPYEQYF.

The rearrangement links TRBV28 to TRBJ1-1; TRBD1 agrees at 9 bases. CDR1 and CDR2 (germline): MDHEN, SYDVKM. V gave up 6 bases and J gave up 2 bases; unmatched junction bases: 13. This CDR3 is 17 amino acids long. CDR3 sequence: CASRRPGQGAVNTEAFF. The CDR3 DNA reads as TGTGCCAGCAGGAGGCCGGGACAGGGTGCCGTAAACACTGAAGCTTTCTTT.

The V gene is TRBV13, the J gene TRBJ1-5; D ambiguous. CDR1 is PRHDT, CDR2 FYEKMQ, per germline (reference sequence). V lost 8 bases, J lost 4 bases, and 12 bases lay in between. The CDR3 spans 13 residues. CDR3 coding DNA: TGTGCCAGCTCCCGGGCCCGAAATCAGCCCCAGCATTTT. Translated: CASSRARNQPQHF.

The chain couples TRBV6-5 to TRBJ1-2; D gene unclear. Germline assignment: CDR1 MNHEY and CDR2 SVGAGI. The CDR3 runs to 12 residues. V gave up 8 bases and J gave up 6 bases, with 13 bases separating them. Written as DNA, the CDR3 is TGTGCCAGCGGGCGGGGAGACAATGGCTACACCTTC. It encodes CASGRGDNGYTF.

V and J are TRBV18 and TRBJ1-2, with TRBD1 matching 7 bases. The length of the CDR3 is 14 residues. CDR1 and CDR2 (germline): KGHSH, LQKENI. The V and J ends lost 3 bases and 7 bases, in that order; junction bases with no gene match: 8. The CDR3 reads CASSPEGARRGYTF. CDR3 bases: TGTGCCAGCTCACCCGAGGGGGCGCGCCGTGGCTACACCTTC.

The CDR3 DNA is TGTGCCAGCAGCTTGACAGAGGTAGCAGGTGGCTACACCTTC. Its protein product is CASSLTEVAGGYTF. V gene TRBV7-2 combines with J gene TRBJ1-2, with a tentative D call TRBD1 (5 bases). This CDR3 is built from 14 residues. Trimming took off 3 bases at V and 7 bases at J, with 15 bases between the two ends. Looked up from germline, CDR1 is SGHTA and CDR2 is FQGNSA. Together with reference TRBV7-2 and TRBJ1-2, the CDR3 gives the full variable domain: GAGVSQSPSNKVTEKGKDVELRCDPISGHTALYWYRQSLGQGLEFLIYFQGNSAPDKSGLPSDRFSAERTGGSVSTLTIQRTQQEDSAVYLCASSLTEVAGGYTFGSGTRLTVV.

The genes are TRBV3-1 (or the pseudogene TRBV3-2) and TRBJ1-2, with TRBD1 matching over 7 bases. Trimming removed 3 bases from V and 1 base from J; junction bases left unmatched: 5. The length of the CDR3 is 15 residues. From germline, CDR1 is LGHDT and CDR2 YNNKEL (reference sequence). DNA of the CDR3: TGTGCCAGCAGCCACGACACAGGGGTTAACTATGGCTACACCTTC. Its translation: CASSHDTGVNYGYTF.

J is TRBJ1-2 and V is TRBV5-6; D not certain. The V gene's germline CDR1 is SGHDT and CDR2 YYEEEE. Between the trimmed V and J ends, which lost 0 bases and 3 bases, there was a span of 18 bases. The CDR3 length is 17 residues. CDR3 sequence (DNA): TGTGCCAGCAGCTTGGGGCGGACGGAGGTCGCTTACTATGGCTACACCTTC. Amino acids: CASSLGRTEVAYYGYTF.

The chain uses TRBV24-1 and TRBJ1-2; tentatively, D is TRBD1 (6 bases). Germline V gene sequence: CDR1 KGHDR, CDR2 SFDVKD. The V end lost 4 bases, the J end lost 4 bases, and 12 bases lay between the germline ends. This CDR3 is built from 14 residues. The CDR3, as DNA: TGTGCCACCAGTGACCGGGACAATATCTATGGCTACACCTTC. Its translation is CATSDRDNIYGYTF.

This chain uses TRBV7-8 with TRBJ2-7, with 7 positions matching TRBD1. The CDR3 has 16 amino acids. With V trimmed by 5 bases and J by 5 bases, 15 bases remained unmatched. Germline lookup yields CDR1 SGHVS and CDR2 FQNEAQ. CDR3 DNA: TGTGCCAGCAGCCCCAGGGGAGAGGGGGCATACAACGAGCAGTACTTC. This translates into CASSPRGEGAYNEQYF.

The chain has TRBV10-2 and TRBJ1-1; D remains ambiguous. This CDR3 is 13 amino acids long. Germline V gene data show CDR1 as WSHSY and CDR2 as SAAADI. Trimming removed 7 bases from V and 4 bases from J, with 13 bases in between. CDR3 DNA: TGCGCCAGCACTGACATAAGGAGCACTGAAGCTTTCTTT. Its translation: CASTDIRSTEAFF.

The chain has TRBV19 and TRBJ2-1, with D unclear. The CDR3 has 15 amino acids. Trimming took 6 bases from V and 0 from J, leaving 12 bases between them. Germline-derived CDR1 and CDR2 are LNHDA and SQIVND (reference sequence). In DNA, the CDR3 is TGTGCCAGTAGCAGGAGCGCAAGCTCCTACAATGAGCAGTTCTTC. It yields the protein CASSRSASSYNEQFF.

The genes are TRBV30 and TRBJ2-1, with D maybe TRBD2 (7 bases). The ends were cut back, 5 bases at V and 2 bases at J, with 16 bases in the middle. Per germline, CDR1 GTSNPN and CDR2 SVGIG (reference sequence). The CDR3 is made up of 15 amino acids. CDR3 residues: CAWGKGGVAYNEQFF. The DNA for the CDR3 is TGTGCCTGGGGGAAAGGGGGGGTTGCCTACAATGAGCAGTTCTTC.

The DNA of the CDR3 is TGTGCCAGCAGCCCTCCCTCGGCGGGAGGGAGCACAGATACGCAGTATTTT. Encoded protein: CASSPPSAGGSTDTQYF. V is TRBV28 and J is TRBJ2-3; 9 nucleotides line up with TRBD2. Trimming took 6 bases from V and 0 from J; bases not matched to a gene: 10. The CDR3 spans 17 residues. CDR1 MDHEN and CDR2 SYDVKM come from the germline V gene.

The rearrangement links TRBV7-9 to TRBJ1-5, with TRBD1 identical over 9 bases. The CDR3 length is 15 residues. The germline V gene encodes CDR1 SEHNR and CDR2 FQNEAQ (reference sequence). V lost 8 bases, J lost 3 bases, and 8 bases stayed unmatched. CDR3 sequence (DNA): TGTGCCAGCGGAAGTACAGGGGGCTCCAATCAGCCCCAGCATTTT. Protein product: CASGSTGGSNQPQHF. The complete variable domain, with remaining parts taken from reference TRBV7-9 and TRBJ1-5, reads DTGVSQNPRHKITKRGQNVTFRCDPISEHNRLYWYRQTLGQGPEFLTYFQNEAQLEKSRLLSDRFSAERPKGSFSTLEIQRTEQGDSAMYLCASGSTGGSNQPQHFGDGTRLSIL.

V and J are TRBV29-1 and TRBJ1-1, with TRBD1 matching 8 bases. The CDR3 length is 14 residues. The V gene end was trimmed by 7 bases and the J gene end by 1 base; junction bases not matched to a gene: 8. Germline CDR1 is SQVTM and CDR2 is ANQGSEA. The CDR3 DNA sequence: TGCAGCGGGGAAGGACAGGGACGGAACACTGAAGCTTTCTTT. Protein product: CSGEGQGRNTEAFF. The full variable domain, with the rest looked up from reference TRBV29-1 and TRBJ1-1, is SAVISQKPSRDICQRGTSLTIQCQVDSQVTMMFWYRQQPGQSLTLIATANQGSEATYESGFVIDKFPISRPNLTFSTLTVSNMSPEDSSIYLCSGEGQGRNTEAFFGQGTRLTVV.

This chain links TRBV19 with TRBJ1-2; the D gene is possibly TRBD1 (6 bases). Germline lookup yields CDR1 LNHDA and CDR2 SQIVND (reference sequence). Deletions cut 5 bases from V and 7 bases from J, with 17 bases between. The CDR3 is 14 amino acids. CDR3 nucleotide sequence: TGTGCCAGTAGTTATGACAGGCGGTTGGGTGGCTACACCTTC. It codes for CASSYDRRLGGYTF. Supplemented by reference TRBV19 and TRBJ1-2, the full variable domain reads DGGITQSPKYLFRKEGQNVTLSCEQNLNHDAMYWYRQDPGQGLRLIYYSQIVNDFQKGDIAEGYSVSREKKESFPLTVTSAQKNPTAFYLCASSYDRRLGGYTFGSGTRLTVV.

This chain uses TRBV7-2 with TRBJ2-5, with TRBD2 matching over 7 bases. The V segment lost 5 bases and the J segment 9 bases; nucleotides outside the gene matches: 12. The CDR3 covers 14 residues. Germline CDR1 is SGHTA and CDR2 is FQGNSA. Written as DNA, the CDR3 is TGTGCCAGCAGCCCCTGGGAGGGAGTTTCGGCCCAGTACTTC. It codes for CASSPWEGVSAQYF.